This TCR beta chain is drawn from a study of blood T cell repertoires in COVID-19. Looking at the study overall: Specimens from acute and convalescent COVID-19 originated in the United States, Italy and Spain. T cells, B-cell-depleted T cells, or PBMCs provided the cDNA or gDNA that served as material.

V dropped 4 bases and J dropped 6 bases, with 16 bases sitting between them. Looked up from germline, CDR1 is MNHEY and CDR2 is SVGEGT. The CDR3 runs to 15 residues. As handled by the study authors: For nucleated cells, counts were estimated from reference gene primer amplification. Here immunoSEQ multiplex PCR was the method, and the copy in TCRdb shows in-frame clones only, minus some. V and J calls and clone size are given by that table; D and trimming were obtained from the DNA. The sample has some 230,000 clones; approximately 81% are singletons. The chain is built from TRBV6-2 or TRBV6-3 and TRBJ1-5; tentative D call: TRBD1 (6 bases). The TCR sequence derives from a man aged 35 to 55 with acute or convalescent COVID-19. The sequencing input was peripheral blood. CDR3 region: CASSLLGQGFQPQHF. As DNA, the CDR3 is TGTGCCAGCAGTTTACTCGGGCAGGGGTTTCAGCCCCAGCATTTT.